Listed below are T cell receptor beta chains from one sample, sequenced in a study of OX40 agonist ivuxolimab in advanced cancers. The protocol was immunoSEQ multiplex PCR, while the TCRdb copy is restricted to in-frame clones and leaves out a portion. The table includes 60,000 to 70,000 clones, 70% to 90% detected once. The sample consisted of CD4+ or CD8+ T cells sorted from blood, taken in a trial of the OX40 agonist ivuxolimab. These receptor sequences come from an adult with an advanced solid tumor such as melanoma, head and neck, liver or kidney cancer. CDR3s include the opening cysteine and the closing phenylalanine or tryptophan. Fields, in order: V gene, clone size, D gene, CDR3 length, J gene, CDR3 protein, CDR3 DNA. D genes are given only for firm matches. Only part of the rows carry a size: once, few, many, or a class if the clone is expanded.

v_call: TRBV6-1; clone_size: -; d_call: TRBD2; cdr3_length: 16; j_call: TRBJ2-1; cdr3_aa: CASSEVSSGISNEQFF; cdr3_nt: TGTGCCAGCAGTGAAGTGAGCAGCGGGATAAGCAATGAGCAGTTCTTC
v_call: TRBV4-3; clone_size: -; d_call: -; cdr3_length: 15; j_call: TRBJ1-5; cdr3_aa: CASSRNYNSNQPQHF; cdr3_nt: TGCGCCAGCAGCCGTAACTACAATAGCAATCAGCCCCAGCATTTT
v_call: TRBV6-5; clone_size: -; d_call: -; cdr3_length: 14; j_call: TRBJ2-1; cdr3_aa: CASSFGRDYNEQFF; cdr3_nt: TGTGCCAGCAGTTTTGGGCGGGATTACAATGAGCAGTTCTTC
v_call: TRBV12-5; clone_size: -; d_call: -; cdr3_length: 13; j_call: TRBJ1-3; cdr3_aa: CASGLDSGNTIYF; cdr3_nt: TGTGCTAGTGGTTTGGACTCTGGAAACACCATATATTTT
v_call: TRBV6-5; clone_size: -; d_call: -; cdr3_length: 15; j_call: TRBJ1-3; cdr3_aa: CASSYPYRAPAEIYF; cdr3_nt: TGTGCCAGCAGTTACCCGTACAGGGCCCCCGCGGAGATATATTTT
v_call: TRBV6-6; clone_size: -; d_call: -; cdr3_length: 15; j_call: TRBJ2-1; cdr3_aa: CASSGGGLGYNEQFF; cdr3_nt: TGTGCCAGCAGCGGTGGGGGATTGGGGTACAATGAGCAGTTCTTC
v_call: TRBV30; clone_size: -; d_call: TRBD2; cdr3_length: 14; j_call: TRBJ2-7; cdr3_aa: CAWRGQVTSGRVYF; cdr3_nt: TGTGCCTGGAGGGGACAGGTGACTAGCGGGAGGGTGTACTTC
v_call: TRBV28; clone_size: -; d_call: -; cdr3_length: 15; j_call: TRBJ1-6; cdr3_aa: CASTPRSSYNSPLHF; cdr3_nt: TGTGCCAGCACCCCGCGAAGCTCCTATAATTCACCCCTCCACTTT
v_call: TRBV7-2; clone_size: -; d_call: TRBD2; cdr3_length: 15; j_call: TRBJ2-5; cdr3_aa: CASSFPTSGRETQYF; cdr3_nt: TGTGCCAGCAGCTTCCCGACTAGCGGGAGAGAGACCCAGTACTTC
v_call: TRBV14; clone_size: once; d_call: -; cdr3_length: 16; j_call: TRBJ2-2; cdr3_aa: CASSQVFSSSTGELFF; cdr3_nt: TGTGCCAGCAGCCAAGTTTTCTCCAGCTCTACCGGGGAGCTGTTTTTT
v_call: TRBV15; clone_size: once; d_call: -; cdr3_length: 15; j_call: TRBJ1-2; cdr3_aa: CATSRGTTAPLGYTF; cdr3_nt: TGTGCCACCAGCAGAGGAACTACGGCGCCTTTAGGCTACACCTTC
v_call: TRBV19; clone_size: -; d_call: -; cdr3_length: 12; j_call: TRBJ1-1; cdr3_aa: CASLSWGTEAFF; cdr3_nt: TGTGCCAGTTTAAGTTGGGGGACTGAAGCTTTCTTT
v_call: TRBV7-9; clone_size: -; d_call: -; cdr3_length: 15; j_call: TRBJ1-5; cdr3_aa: CASSHAQGMGQPQHF; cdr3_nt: TGTGCCAGCAGCCACGCGCAGGGAATGGGTCAGCCCCAGCATTTT
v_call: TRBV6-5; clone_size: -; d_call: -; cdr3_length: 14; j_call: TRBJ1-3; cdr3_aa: CASRVRNSGNTIYF; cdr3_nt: TGTGCCAGTAGGGTGCGAAACTCTGGAAACACCATATATTTT
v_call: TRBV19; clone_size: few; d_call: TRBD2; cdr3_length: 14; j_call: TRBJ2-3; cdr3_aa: CASMGAREGRTQYF; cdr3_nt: TGTGCCAGTATGGGCGCCCGGGAGGGCCGGACGCAGTATTTT
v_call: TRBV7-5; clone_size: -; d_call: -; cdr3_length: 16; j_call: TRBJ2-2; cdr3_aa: CARSLDRQGMTGELFF; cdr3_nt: TGTGCCAGAAGCTTAGATAGACAGGGTATGACCGGGGAGCTGTTTTTT
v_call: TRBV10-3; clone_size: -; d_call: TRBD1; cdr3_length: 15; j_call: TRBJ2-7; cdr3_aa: CAISESNTPTGGARF; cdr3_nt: TGTGCCATCAGTGAGTCGAACACGCCCACAGGGGGCGCTCGGTTC
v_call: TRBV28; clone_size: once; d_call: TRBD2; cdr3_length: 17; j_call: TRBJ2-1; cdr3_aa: CASTPGTSGLTYNEQFF; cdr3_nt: TGTGCCAGCACCCCCGGGACTAGCGGGTTAACCTACAATGAGCAGTTCTTC
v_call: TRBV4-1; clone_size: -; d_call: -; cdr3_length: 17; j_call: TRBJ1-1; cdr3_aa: CASSQDPRTDSGTEAFF; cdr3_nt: TGCGCCAGCAGCCAAGACCCTCGGACAGACTCAGGGACTGAAGCTTTCTTT
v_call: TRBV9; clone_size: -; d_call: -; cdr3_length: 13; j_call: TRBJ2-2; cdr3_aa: CASSFTRGGELFF; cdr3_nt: TGTGCCAGCAGCTTCACACGCGGCGGGGAGCTGTTTTTT
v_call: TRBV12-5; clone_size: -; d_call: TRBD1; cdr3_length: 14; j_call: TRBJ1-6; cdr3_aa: CASGLGTVNSPLHF; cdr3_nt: TGTGCTAGTGGTCTTGGGACAGTAAATTCACCCCTCCACTTT
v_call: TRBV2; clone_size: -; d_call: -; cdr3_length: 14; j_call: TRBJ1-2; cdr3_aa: CASSNSGTGYGYTF; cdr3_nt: TGTGCCAGCAGTAATTCCGGGACGGGTTATGGCTACACCTTC
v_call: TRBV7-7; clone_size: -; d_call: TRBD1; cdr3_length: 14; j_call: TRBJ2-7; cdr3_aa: CASSPRQGSYEQYF; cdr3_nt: TGTGCTAGCAGCCCAAGACAGGGTTCCTACGAGCAGTACTTC
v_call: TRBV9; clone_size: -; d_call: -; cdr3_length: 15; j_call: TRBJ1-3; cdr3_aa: CASSATQSSGNTIYF; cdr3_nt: TGTGCCAGCAGCGCGACCCAGAGCTCTGGAAACACCATATATTTT
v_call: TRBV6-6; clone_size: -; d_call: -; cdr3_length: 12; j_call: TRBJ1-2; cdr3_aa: CASSPWGDGYTF; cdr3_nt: TGTGCCAGCAGCCCCTGGGGCGATGGCTACACCTTC
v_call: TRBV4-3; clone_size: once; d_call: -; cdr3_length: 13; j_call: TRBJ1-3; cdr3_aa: CASSQDTGNTIYF; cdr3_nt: TGCGCCAGCAGCCAAGATACTGGAAACACCATATATTTT
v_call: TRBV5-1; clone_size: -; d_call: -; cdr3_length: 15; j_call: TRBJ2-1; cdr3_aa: CASSLDSGSYNEQFF; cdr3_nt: TGCGCCAGCAGCTTGGACAGTGGGTCCTACAATGAGCAGTTCTTC
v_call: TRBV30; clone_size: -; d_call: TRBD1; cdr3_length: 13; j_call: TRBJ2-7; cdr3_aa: CAWDRTGGHEQYF; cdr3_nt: TGTGCCTGGGACCGGACAGGGGGCCACGAGCAGTACTTC
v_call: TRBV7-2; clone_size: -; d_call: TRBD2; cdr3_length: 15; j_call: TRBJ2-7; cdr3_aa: CASSLIGGGAREQYF; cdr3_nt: TGTGCCAGCAGCTTGATTGGCGGGGGGGCGAGGGAGCAGTACTTC
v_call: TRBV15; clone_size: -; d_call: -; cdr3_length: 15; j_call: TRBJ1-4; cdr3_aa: CATRDSFATNEKLFF; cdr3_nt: TGTGCCACCAGGGACAGTTTTGCAACTAATGAAAAACTGTTTTTT
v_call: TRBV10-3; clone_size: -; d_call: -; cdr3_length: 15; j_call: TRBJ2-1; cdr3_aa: CAISEIQGRYNEQFF; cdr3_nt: TGTGCCATCAGTGAGATCCAGGGCCGGTACAATGAGCAGTTCTTC
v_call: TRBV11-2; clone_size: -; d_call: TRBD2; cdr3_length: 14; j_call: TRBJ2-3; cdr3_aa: CASNEAGARDTQYF; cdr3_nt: TGTGCCAGCAATGAAGCGGGGGCCCGAGATACGCAGTATTTT
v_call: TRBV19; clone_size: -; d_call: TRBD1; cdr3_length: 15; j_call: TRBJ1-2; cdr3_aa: CASSIDSTGGYGYTF; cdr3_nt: TGTGCCAGTAGTATAGACTCTACAGGGGGCTATGGCTACACCTTC
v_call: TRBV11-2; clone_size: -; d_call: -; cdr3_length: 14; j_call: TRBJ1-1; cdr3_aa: CASSFRDSDTEAFF; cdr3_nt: TGTGCCAGCAGCTTCCGGGACTCAGACACTGAAGCTTTCTTT
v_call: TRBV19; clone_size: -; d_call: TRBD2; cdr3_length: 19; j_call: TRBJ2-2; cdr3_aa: CASSIGGLAGGLGTGELFF; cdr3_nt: TGTGCCAGTAGTATAGGCGGACTAGCGGGGGGGCTCGGCACCGGGGAGCTGTTTTTT
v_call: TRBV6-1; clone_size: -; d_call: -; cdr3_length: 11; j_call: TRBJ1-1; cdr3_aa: CASSYRQEAFF; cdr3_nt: TGTGCCAGCAGTTACAGGCAGGAAGCTTTCTTT
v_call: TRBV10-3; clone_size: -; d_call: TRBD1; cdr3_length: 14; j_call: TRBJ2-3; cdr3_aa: CAIRTGASTDTQYF; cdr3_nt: TGTGCCATTCGGACAGGGGCTAGCACAGATACGCAGTATTTT
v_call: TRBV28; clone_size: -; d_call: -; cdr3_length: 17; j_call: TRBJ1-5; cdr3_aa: CASSLPPGGGGNQPQHF; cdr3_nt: TGTGCCAGCTCGCTACCCCCGGGAGGAGGGGGTAATCAGCCCCAGCATTTT
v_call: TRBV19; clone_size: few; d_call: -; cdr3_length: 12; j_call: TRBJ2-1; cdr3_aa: CASSMRYNEQFF; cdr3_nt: TGTGCCAGTAGTATGAGGTACAATGAGCAGTTCTTC
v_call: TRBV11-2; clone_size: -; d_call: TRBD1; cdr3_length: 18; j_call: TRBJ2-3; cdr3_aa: CASSSRGPGQGATDTQYF; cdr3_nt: TGTGCCAGCAGCTCTCGGGGTCCGGGACAGGGGGCAACAGATACGCAGTATTTT
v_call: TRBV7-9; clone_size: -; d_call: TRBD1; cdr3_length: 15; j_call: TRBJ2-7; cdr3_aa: CASSLSGDRDYEQYF; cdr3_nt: TGTGCCAGCAGCCTATCCGGGGACAGGGATTACGAGCAGTACTTC
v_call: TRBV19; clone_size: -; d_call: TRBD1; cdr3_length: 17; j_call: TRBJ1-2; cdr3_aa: CASSSWTGTGGRDGYTF; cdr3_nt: TGTGCCAGTAGTTCCTGGACCGGGACAGGGGGAAGAGATGGCTACACCTTC
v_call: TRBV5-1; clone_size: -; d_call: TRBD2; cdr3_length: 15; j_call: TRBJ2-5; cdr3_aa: CASSNGLAPQETQYF; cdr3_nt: TGCGCCAGCAGCAACGGACTAGCGCCCCAAGAGACCCAGTACTTC
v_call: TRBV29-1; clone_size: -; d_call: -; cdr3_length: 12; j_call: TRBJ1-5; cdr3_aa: CSVESTDQPQHF; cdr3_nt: TGCAGCGTTGAAAGTACTGATCAGCCCCAGCATTTT
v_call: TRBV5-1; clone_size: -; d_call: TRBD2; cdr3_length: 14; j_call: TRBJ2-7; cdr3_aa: CASSLGTSGYEQYF; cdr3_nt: TGCGCCAGCAGCTTGGGGACTAGCGGGTACGAGCAGTACTTC
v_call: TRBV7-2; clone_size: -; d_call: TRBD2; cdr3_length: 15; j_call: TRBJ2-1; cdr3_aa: CASSRLGTSGNEQFF; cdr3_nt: TGTGCCAGCAGCCGTCTCGGGACTAGCGGGAATGAGCAGTTCTTC
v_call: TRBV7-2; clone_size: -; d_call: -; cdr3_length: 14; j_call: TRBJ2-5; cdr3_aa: CASSLGGGQETQYF; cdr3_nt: TGTGCCAGCAGCTTAGGGGGCGGCCAAGAGACCCAGTACTTC
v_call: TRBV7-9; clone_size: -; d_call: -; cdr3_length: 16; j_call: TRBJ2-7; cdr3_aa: CASSRTAVAGTYEQYF; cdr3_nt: TGTGCCAGCAGCCGAACGGCAGTGGCAGGCACCTACGAGCAGTACTTC
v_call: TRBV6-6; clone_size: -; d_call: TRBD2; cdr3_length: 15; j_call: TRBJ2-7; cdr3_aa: CASTETGGSSYEQYF; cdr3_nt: TGTGCCAGCACTGAGACGGGCGGGAGCTCCTACGAGCAGTACTTC
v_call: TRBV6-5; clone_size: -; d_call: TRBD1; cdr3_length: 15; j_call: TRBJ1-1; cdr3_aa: CASSYLQGPHTEAFF; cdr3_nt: TGTGCCAGCAGTTACCTACAGGGGCCTCACACTGAAGCTTTCTTT
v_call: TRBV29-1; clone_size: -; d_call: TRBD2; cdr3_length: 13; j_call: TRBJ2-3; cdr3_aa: CSTSGGITDTQYF; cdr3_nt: TGCAGCACCAGCGGGGGGATCACAGATACGCAGTATTTT
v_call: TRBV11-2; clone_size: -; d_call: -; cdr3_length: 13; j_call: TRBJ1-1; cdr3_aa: CASSYGRVGEAFF; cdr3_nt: TGTGCCAGCAGCTACGGCAGGGTTGGTGAAGCTTTCTTT
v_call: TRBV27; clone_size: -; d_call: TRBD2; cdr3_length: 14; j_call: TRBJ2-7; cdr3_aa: CASSRSGGSYEQYF; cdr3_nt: TGTGCCAGCAGCCGTAGCGGGGGGTCCTACGAGCAGTACTTC
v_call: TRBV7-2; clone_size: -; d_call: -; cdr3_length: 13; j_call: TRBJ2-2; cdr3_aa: CASNPPNTGELFF; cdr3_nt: TGTGCCAGCAACCCCCCGAACACCGGGGAGCTGTTTTTT
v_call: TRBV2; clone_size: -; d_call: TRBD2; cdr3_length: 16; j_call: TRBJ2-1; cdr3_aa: CASSSTGTSGSNEQFF; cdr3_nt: TGTGCCAGCAGTTCTACCGGGACTAGCGGCTCCAATGAGCAGTTCTTC